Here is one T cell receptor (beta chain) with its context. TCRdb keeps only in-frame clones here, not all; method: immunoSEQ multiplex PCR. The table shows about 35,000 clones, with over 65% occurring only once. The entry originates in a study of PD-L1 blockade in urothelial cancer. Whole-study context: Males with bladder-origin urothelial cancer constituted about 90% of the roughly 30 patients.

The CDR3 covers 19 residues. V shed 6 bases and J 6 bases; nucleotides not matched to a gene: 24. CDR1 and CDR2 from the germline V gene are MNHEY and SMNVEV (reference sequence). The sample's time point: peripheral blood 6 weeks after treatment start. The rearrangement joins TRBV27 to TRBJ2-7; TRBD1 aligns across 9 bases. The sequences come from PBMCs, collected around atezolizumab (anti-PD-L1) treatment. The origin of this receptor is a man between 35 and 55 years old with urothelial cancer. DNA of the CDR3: TGTGCCAGCAGAACTACGGGGCACCGTCCGGGACAGGGCATTGGCGAGCAGTACTTC. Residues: CASRTTGHRPGQGIGEQYF.